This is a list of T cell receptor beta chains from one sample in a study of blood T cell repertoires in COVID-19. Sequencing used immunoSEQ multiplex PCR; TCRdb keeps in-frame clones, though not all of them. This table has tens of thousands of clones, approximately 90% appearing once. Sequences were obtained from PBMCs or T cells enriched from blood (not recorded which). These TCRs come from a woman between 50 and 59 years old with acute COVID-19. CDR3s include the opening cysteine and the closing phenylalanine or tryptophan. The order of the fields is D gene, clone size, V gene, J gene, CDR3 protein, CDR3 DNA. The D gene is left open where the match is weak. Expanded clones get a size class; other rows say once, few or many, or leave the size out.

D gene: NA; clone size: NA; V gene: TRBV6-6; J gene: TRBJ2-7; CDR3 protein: CATTVGGAGYEQYF; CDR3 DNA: TGTGCCACCACCGTGGGGGGGGCAGGCTACGAGCAGTACTTC
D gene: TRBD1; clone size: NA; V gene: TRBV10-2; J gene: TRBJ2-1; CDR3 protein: CGTDRDNEQFF; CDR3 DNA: TGCGGGACCGACAGGGACAATGAGCAGTTCTTC
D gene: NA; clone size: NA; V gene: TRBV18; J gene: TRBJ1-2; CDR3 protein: CASSPSPSLNYGYTF; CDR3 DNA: TGTGCCAGCTCACCCAGCCCTAGCCTTAACTATGGCTACACCTTC
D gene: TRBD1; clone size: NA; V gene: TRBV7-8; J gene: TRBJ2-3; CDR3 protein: CASSLSVGQGRDTQYF; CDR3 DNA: TGTGCCAGCAGCTTGTCTGTAGGACAGGGGAGAGATACGCAGTATTTT
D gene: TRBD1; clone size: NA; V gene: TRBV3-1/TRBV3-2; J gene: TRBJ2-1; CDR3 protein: CASSQPNRGEQFF; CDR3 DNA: TGTGCCAGCAGCCAACCTAACAGGGGTGAGCAGTTCTTC
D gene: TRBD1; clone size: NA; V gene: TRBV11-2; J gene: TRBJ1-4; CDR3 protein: CASNPGGQYNEKLFF; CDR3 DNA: TGTGCCAGCAACCCTGGGGGACAGTATAATGAAAAACTGTTTTTT
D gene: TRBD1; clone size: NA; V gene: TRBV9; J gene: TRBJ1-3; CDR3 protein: CASSVAAGGGNTIYF; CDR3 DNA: TGTGCCAGCAGCGTAGCGGCAGGGGGTGGAAACACCATATATTTT
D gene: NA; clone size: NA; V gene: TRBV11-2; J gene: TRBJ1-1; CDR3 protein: CASTLPGQQNTEAFF; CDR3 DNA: TGTGCCAGCACTCTTCCCGGACAGCAGAACACTGAAGCTTTCTTT
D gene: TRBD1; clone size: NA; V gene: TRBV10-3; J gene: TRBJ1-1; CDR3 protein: CAISGQENTEAFF; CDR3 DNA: TGTGCCATATCTGGACAGGAGAACACTGAAGCTTTCTTT
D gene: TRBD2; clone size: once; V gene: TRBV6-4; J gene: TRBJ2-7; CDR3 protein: CASSGPPLTSGGRSYEQYF; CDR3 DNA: TGTGCCAGCAGTGGCCCACCCCTAACTAGCGGGGGGCGCTCCTACGAGCAGTACTTC
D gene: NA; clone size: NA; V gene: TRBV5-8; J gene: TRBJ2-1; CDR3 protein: CASRGYNEQFF; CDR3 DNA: TGTGCCAGCCGCGGATACAATGAGCAGTTCTTC
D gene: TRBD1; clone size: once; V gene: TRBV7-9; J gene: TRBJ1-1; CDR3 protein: CASSLDRGPTEAFF; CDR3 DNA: TGTGCCAGCAGCTTAGATAGGGGGCCTACTGAAGCTTTCTTT
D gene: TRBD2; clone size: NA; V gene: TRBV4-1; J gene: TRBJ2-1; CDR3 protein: CASSQKVLAGASSYNEQFF; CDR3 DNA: TGCGCCAGCAGCCAGAAAGTACTAGCGGGAGCCTCCTCCTACAATGAGCAGTTCTTC
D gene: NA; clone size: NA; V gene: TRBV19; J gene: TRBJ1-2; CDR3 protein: CASSIGERNGYTF; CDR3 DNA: TGTGCCAGTAGTATAGGGGAGAGAAATGGCTACACCTTC
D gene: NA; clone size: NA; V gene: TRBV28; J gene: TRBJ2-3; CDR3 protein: CASSLSRDTQYF; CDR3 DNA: TGTGCCAGCAGTTTATCGAGGGATACGCAGTATTTT
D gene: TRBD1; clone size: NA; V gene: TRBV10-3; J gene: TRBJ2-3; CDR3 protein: CAIRAPGQGSADTQYF; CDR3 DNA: TGTGCCATCAGAGCGCCGGGACAGGGGTCGGCAGATACGCAGTATTTT
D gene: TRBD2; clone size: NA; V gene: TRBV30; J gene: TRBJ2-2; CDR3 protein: CAWSGLGTTNTGELFF; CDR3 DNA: TGTGCCTGGAGTGGATTAGGGACTACGAACACCGGGGAGCTGTTTTTT
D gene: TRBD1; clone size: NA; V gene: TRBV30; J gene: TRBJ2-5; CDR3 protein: CAWVSGTAFQETQYF; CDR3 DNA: TGTGCCTGGGTTTCCGGGACAGCCTTCCAAGAGACCCAGTACTTC
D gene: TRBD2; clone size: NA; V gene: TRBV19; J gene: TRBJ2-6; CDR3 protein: CASSGGGQSPSGANVLTF; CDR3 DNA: TGTGCCAGTAGTGGCGGGGGGCAGTCTCCCTCTGGGGCCAACGTCCTGACTTTC
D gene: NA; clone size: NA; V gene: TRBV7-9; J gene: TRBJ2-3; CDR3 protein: CASSASGPTDTQYF; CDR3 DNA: TGTGCCAGCAGCGCCAGCGGGCCCACAGATACGCAGTATTTT
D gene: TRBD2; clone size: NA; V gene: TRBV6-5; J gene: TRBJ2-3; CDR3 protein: CASREGTRDTQYF; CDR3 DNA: TGTGCCAGCAGGGAGGGGACTAGGGATACGCAGTATTTT
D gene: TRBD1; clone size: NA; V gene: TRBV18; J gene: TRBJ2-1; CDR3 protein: CASSPFGTGHNEQFF; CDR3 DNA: TGTGCCAGCTCACCTTTCGGGACAGGCCACAATGAGCAGTTCTTC
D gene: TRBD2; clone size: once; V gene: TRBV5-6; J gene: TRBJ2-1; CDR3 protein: CASSLVGTSGSATYNEQFF; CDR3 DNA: TGTGCCAGCAGCTTGGTGGGGACTAGCGGGAGTGCGACCTACAATGAGCAGTTCTTC
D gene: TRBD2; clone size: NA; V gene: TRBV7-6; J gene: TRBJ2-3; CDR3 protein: CASSLLASGSTDTQYF; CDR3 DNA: TGTGCCAGCAGCTTATTAGCTAGCGGGAGCACAGATACGCAGTATTTT
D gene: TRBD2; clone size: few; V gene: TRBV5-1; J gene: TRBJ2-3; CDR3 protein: CASSLVGTSGSTDTQYF; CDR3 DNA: TGCGCCAGCAGCTTGGTGGGGACTAGCGGGAGCACAGATACGCAGTATTTT
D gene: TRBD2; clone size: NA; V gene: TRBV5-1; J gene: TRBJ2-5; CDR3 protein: CASSVGGVQETQYF; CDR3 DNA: TGCGCCAGCAGCGTTGGGGGGGTACAAGAGACCCAGTACTTC
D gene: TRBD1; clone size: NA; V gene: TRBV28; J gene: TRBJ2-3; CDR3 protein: CASTPSDSGTATDTQYF; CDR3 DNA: TGTGCCAGCACCCCCTCTGACTCCGGGACAGCCACAGATACGCAGTATTTT
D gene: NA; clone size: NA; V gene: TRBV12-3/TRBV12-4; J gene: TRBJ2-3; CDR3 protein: CASSLAGLDTQYF; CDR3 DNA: TGTGCCAGCAGTTTAGCGGGGCTAGATACGCAGTATTTT
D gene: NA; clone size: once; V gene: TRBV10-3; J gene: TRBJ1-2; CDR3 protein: CAISESILAREFNYGYTF; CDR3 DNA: TGTGCCATCAGTGAGTCGATTTTGGCCAGGGAATTTAACTATGGCTACACCTTC
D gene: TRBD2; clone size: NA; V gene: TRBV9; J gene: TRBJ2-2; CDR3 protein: CASSPRLAGSGELFF; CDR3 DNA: TGTGCCAGCAGCCCGCGACTAGCGGGTTCCGGGGAGCTGTTTTTT
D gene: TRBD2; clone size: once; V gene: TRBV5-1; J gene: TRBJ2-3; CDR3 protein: CASSLILAGVDTQYF; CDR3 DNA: TGCGCCAGCAGCTTGATATTGGCGGGAGTTGATACGCAGTATTTT
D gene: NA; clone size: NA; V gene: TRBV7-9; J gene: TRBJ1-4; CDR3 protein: CASSLDKNEKLFF; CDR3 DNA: TGTGCCAGCAGCCTAGACAAGAATGAAAAACTGTTTTTT
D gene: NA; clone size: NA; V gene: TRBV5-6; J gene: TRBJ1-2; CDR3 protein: CASSGSYGYTF; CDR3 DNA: TGTGCCAGCAGTGGCTCTTATGGCTACACCTTC